This entry features one T cell receptor beta chain sequence. Its antigen is unidentified. This entry belongs to a study of cytomegalovirus exposure and HLA in healthy donors. The study, taken as a whole, reports: It was reported that the classifier diagnosed cytomegalovirus status with high specificity and sensitivity in both the original and validation cohorts.

Use of 60 Vbeta and 13 Jbeta primers characterized the PCR. Profiling relied on immunoSEQ multiplex PCR, and the TCRdb table lists in-frame clones only, not all of them. The listing records some 75,000 clones. V gave up 3 bases and J gave up 0 bases, with 6 bases separating them. The germline CDR1 and CDR2 sequences are SGHTS and YDEGEE. The CDR3 length is 13 residues. The sequencing sample was made of PBMCs. This chain connects TRBV5-8 to TRBJ1-1; no clear D gene. The origin of this receptor is a man aged 35 to 55 in good health and CMV-seronegative. In nucleotides, the CDR3 is TGTGCCAGCAGCTCTTCGGTGAACACTGAAGCTTTCTTT. It encodes CASSSSVNTEAFF.